This record concerns one T cell receptor beta chain sequence. No cognate antigen has been identified for it. No base quality values were provided; no much bigger clone lies one nucleotide off. The cohort was made up of hundreds of healthy bone marrow donors. At the time of sampling, every cohort member was nominally healthy, though immune exposures that went unrecorded were likely present. The donor tested CMV seronegative and was one of the 352 seronegative cohort members. Every donor gave a peripheral blood sample, and the peripheral blood mononuclear cells from that sample were used for TCR beta sequencing. Genomic DNA was extracted from the blood cell samples with the Qiagen DNeasy Blood Extraction Kit. Library prep was done by the immunoSEQ multiplex PCR assay. The multiplex PCR relied on a mix of 60 forward primers for TCR Vbeta segments and 13 reverse primers for TCR Jbeta segments. The CDR3 region of rearranged TCR beta genes was amplified from genomic DNA by a multiplex PCR assay. Amplified TCR beta libraries were sequenced as 87-base-pair reads on the Illumina HiSeq System. As for how the authors treated the data: A later analysis tallied around 87 million unique TCR beta chains across the roughly 610 repertoires, and approximately 12 million of those chains were shared by two or more donors. Raw reads were error-corrected and collapsed into unique sequences by a nearest-neighbor algorithm in which closely related sequences were merged to remove PCR and sequencing errors. Alignment of CDR3 sequences to IMGT reference sequences was used to assign V, D and J gene segments. Each retained sequence needed at least a six-nucleotide match to both a V gene segment and a J gene segment. A rearrangement counted as productive if the CDR3 had no stop codons and remained in frame with V and J, and every other rearrangement counted as non-productive. CDR3 was defined according to IMGT convention as the region running from the second conserved V-encoded cysteine to the conserved J-encoded phenylalanine. In an earlier analysis of around 640 of the donors, sequences lacking an unambiguous match to a single V gene segment were excluded. In an earlier analysis of 587 of the donors, a V segment was called functional when productive rearrangements were above 56.7%, and segregating when the standard deviation between donors exceeded 5%. A statistical classification framework was built for diagnosing cytomegalovirus status from the catalog of TCR beta chain sequences. V and J gene assignment, in a later analysis, came from comparing TCR nucleotide sequences with IMGT/GENE-DB human TR gene sequences. The TCRdist pipeline was used in a later analysis to assign CDR3 sequences and most-parsimonious VDJ recombination scenarios. In a later analysis, each TCR beta chain was defined by its CDR3 amino acid sequence together with its V-gene family, and reads without a unique V-gene family were excluded. As a way to deal with suspected cross-contamination and a sequencing artifact, a later analysis dropped 450 to 600 nucleotide sequences that were highly shared and had low generation probability. In a later analysis, a clonal expansion index was calculated for each public chain from normalized within-repertoire ranks of inferred template counts. A later analysis computed generation probabilities with a VDJ recombination model fitted to out-of-frame rearrangements, and checked the results against IGoR. In a later analysis, hypergeometric tests were used to score TCR-TCR, TCR-HLA and TCR-CMV co-occurrence, with a repertoire-size bias correction applied to TCR pairs. In a later analysis, false discovery rates were estimated by permuting HLA or CMV assignments 20 times. A later analysis grouped co-occurring TCRs with DBSCAN, adding TCRdist sequence similarity when clustering within HLA-allele-positive subsets. For co-occurrence clustering, repertoires with fewer than 30,000 or more than 120,000 public chains were excluded, along with roughly 5 repertoires with anomalous nucleotide sharing. Entries here come from immuneACCESS through TCRdb and include only in-frame sequences with V and J called. Some clones fail to appear in such tables; in the studies checked, an unresolved V gene covers under half of the shortfall, and the cause of the remainder is unknown. The V and J calls and the clone size are those of that table, but D and trimming were determined from the DNA. Recorded for this sample are some 150,000 clones; 75% of them occurred a single time. The ten most abundant clones make up roughly 7.3% of the sample.

The sample is drawn from a study of cytomegalovirus exposure and HLA in healthy donors (dated by TCRdb to between 2016 and 2019). A note on the overall study: According to an earlier analysis of a few hundred of the donors, roughly 180 million T cells yielded 90 million to 130 million unique TCR beta sequences and less than 300 Gb of sequence data. About 300 gigabases of sequencing data and approximately 80 million unique TCR sequences were included in an early release covering about 600 HLA-typed donors. Among the roughly 390 genotyped donors, more than 70% belonged to the genetic ancestry cluster associated with self-reported Caucasian donors. The study was designed to test whether signatures of past pathogen exposure could be identified by cataloging public T cell receptors. The study profiled the T cell repertoires of about 640 subjects by immunosequencing and related them to cytomegalovirus serostatus. Besides the first cohort of about 730 subjects, a separate validation cohort made up of some 110 different subjects was used. To predict cytomegalovirus infection status, the study brought together high-throughput TCR immunosequencing, statistical association of individual TCRs with disease status, and machine learning. A later analysis re-analyzed previously published TCR beta repertoires from approximately 700 donors and added high-resolution HLA genotyping to study TCR occurrence patterns. Rather than drawing on any new phenotypic data, the later analysis identified candidate immune exposures from TCR beta sequences and the way those sequences occurred across donors. An earlier analysis of approximately 640 of the donors applied high-throughput TCR beta sequencing to assess whether each TCR beta V gene segment acted as functional or pseudogenic. Alongside the repertoire data, information on donor age, sex, ethnicity and CMV serostatus was compiled. Genome-wide SNP genotypes for about 60% of the 666 donors were used in a later genetic analysis, which treated that subset as a discovery cohort. All discovery cohort repertoires had been generated on a single sequencing platform. HLA typing covered class I and class II loci at four-digit resolution. Typing coverage differed by locus: A, B, C, DRB1 and DQB1 were typed in roughly 620-630 donors, DQA1 in roughly 500, DPA1 in 600 to 610, and DPB1 in 472. About five DR-DQ haplotypes were treated as single units for association and clustering because of strong linkage in the cohort. Among some 400 genotyped donors of the cohort, an average of approximately 200,000 unique TCR beta nucleotide sequences was sequenced per donor, of which about 18% were non-productive.

Overall results and qualifications from the work: The study gave a list of 150 to 200 TCR beta chains associated with cytomegalovirus. A group of highly shared sequence variants was considered likely to be a technical artifact of the sequencing pipeline. V-gene and J-gene trimming of TCR beta chains was associated with a missense DCLRE1C variant in a later genetic analysis, and the association was replicated in an independent cohort. The earlier analysis of almost 600 of the donors excluded over 15 rarely observed V segments, including chromosome 9 orphons, because counts were too low. In both the original and validation cohorts, the classifier was reported to diagnose cytomegalovirus status with high specificity and sensitivity. In a later analysis, HLA-associated TCR beta chains were found to be more clonally expanded and to have lower generation probabilities than equally common non-associated chains. In an earlier analysis of roughly 500 of the donors, most TCR beta V segments appeared in productive rearrangements about 87% or about 30% of the time, broadly matching IMGT annotations. The 87-base-pair reads could not distinguish some IMGT-functional V segments, including TRBV6-2 and TRBV6-3, so those segments were excluded. According to the authors, the approach could potentially be generalized to other disease states and immunological phenotypes. According to a later analysis, most CMV-associated TCR beta chains appeared to be HLA-restricted, and the HLA associations seemed to be driven largely by CMV exposure. HLA typing was unavailable for some donors at each locus, so association tests used only the typed subset. Presence/absence analyses assumed roughly uniform sequencing depth across donors, an assumption that may not hold. A later genetic analysis reported fewer N-insertions in productive TCRs among donors in an Asian-associated ancestry cluster than the roughly 650-donor mean. In vitro tests confirmed that a few of the cytomegalovirus-associated TCR beta chains recognize cytomegalovirus antigens. Across donors, most TCR sequences were observed very rarely, whereas some public TCRs were present in many individuals. In this cohort, only TCR beta chains were sequenced, and detectable features were limited by the absence of alpha or paired-chain data. Several of the top co-occurrence clusters appeared to be linked to parvovirus B19, influenza, CMV and Epstein-Barr virus, according to a later analysis. Linkage disequilibrium might explain the correlated functional status among segregating V segments, but an unknown experimental factor could not be ruled out. A further reported finding was that TCR beta sequences accurately predicted the HLA-A and HLA-B alleles for most subjects in the first cohort. At a false discovery rate of 0.05, a later analysis linked around 17,000 TCR beta sequences to specific HLA alleles. The only immune exposure information available for the cohort was CMV serostatus. Strong co-occurrence of HLA alleles, especially DR and DQ, made assigning TCR associations to individual alleles difficult. A later analysis found that TCR association rates varied across HLA loci, with DRB1 alleles showing the most associated TCRs and HLA-C alleles the fewest.

CDR1 is given as SGHRS and CDR2 as YFSETQ, both from the germline V gene. The junction shows trimming of 3 bases on V and 5 bases on J, plus 14 bases between the germline ends. There are 14 amino acids in the CDR3, from cysteine to phenylalanine inclusive. Of all the DNA, just the CDR3 is kept, 42 bases in frame from base 1. The sequence joins TRBV5-1 to TRBJ2-5; the D gene is perhaps TRBD1, from 6 matching bases. The sequenced sample consisted of PBMCs. The receptor was derived from a man aged 25 to 45 in good health and CMV-seronegative. The DNA sequence is TGCGCCAGCAGCTCCAGACAGGATCCTGAGACCCAGTACTTC. Translated, this is CASSSRQDPETQYF.